The 31 T cell receptor beta chains below all came from one sample that was sequenced in a study of post-analysis software for immune sequencing data. The TCR beta cDNA libraries contained unique molecular identifiers. In TCRdb, the PCR reads were re-called with MiXCR into one record per CDR3 protein. The data hold fewer than 600,000 distinct CDR3 sequences, with roughly 46% observed a single time. Their antigens remain unidentified. Study observations and caveats: Controls had lower frequencies than patients of five or six TRBV segments, which included TRBV5-6, TRBV5-1 and TRBV20-1.

Specimen: blood. The source is a girl aged 5-17 years with multiple sclerosis.

This clonotype was observed a handful of times. The CDR3 DNA follows: TGCGCCAGCAGCCAAGATTGGGTTTCGGAGCAGTACTTC. As protein: CASSQDWVSEQYF. The V call is TRBV4-1, the J call TRBJ2-5; D is unclear. The germline V gene encodes CDR1 MGHRA and CDR2 YSYEKL. There are 13 residues in the CDR3. Trimming pared 0 bases from V and 11 bases from J, leaving 13 bases between.

The chain has TRBV12-5 and TRBJ2-1; TRBD2 matches at 9 bases. The CDR3 length is 16 residues. The V segment lost 3 bases and the J segment 6 bases; nucleotides outside the gene matches: 9. Germline-derived CDR1 and CDR2 are LGHNT and FRNRAP. The CDR3 region is CASGLVSGSFFNEQFF. Written as DNA, the CDR3 is TGTGCTAGTGGTTTAGTTAGCGGGAGTTTCTTCAATGAGCAGTTCTTC.

This clonotype was detected a few times. The chain has TRBV7-3 and TRBJ2-3; 7 bases map to TRBD1. V trimming: 5 bases; J trimming: 1 base; junction bases outside the gene matches: 12. The CDR3 totals 17 residues. Germline loops: CDR1 SGHTA, CDR2 FQGTGA. The CDR3 region is CASSVSPTGTGTDTQYF. The CDR3 DNA is TGTGCCAGCAGCGTTAGTCCTACCGGGACAGGCACAGATACGCAGTATTTT.

V gene TRBV27 combines with J gene TRBJ2-6; no firm D call. V shed 4 bases and J shed 3 bases, with 10 bases lying between them. Germline CDR1 reads MNHEY; CDR2 reads SMNVEV (reference sequence). The CDR3 consists of 15 residues. CDR3 in amino acids: CASSSPSLGANVLTF. CDR3 nucleotide sequence: TGTGCCAGCAGTTCCCCGTCCCTTGGGGCCAACGTCCTGACTTTC. Full variable domain (remainder filled in from reference TRBV27 and TRBJ2-6): EAQVTQNPRYLITVTGKKLTVTCSQNMNHEYMSWYRQDPGLGLRQIYYSMNVEVTDKGDVPEGYKVSRKEKRNFPLILESPSPNQTSLYFCASSSPSLGANVLTFGAGSRLTVL.

CDR3 sequence (DNA): TGTGCCATCAGTGAAATAGATACGCAGTATTTT. It is translated as CAISEIDTQYF. The chain combines TRBV10-3 with TRBJ2-3; unclear D gene. V lost 3 bases and J 5 bases, leaving 3 bases between the germline ends. This CDR3 comprises 11 residues. Per germline, CDR1 ENHRY and CDR2 SYGVKD.

In this sample, this clonotype turned up a few times. The rearrangement uses TRBV6-1 and TRBJ2-3, with 13 bases fitting TRBD2. The CDR3 has 14 residues. Per germline, CDR1 MNHNS and CDR2 SASEGT. Trimming took 4 bases from V and 5 from J; bases not matched to a gene: 0. DNA of the CDR3: TGTGCCAGCAGTGGGACTAGCGGGAGAGATACGCAGTATTTT. Translating gives CASSGTSGRDTQYF.

The gene calls are TRBV7-9 and TRBJ2-1; TRBD2 agrees at 9 bases. Germline V gene lookup returns CDR1 SEHNR and CDR2 FQNEAQ (reference sequence). J gave up 8 bases and V 8 bases, and 22 bases lay outside the gene matches. The CDR3 contains 18 residues. The CDR3 sequence is CASAAIRGSGSPGHEQFF. The CDR3 DNA reads as TGTGCCAGCGCAGCTATAAGAGGTAGCGGGAGTCCAGGCCATGAGCAGTTCTTC.

This chain connects TRBV28 to TRBJ2-3, with 8 bases fitting TRBD1. This CDR3 has 13 residues. Germline V CDR1 and CDR2: MDHEN, SYDVKM. The V and J ends lost 8 bases and 0 bases, in that order; junction bases with no gene match: 1. CDR3 protein: CASGTGSTDTQYF. In DNA, the CDR3 is TGTGCCAGCGGGACAGGAAGCACAGATACGCAGTATTTT. The full variable domain, in which reference TRBV28 and TRBJ2-3 provide the parts outside the CDR3, is DVKVTQSSRYLVKRTGEKVFLECVQDMDHENMFWYRQDPGLGLRLIYFSYDVKMKEKGDIPEGYSVSREKKERFSLILESASTNQTSMYLCASGTGSTDTQYFGPGTRLTVL.

The rearrangement uses TRBV4-2 and TRBJ2-6; TRBD2 matches 11 bases. V dropped 8 bases and J dropped 4; count of bases not matched to a gene: 13. CDR3 length: 18 amino acids. Looked up from germline, CDR1 is LGHNA and CDR2 is YNFKEQ. CDR3 loop: CASLLRVAGGVGANVLTF. CDR3 nucleotides: TGTGCCAGCCTTTTGCGAGTAGCGGGAGGGGTGGGGGCCAACGTCCTGACTTTC.

V usage is TRBV29-1 and J usage is TRBJ2-2; the match to TRBD2 covers 15 bases. The CDR3 is 19 residues long. Germline V gene sequence: CDR1 SQVTM, CDR2 ANQGSEA. J gave up 5 bases and V 6 bases, and 16 bases lay outside the gene matches. CDR3 sequence (DNA): TGCAGCGTCGAATCATCCGGGACTAGCGGGAGGTCCGGAACCGGGGAGCTGTTTTTT. As protein: CSVESSGTSGRSGTGELFF.

This clonotype was found a few times. The chain joins TRBV5-1 to TRBJ2-5, with 8 positions matching TRBD2. CDR1 is SGHRS and CDR2 is YFSETQ in the germline V gene. The CDR3 consists of 16 residues. V was pared by 2 bases and J by 1 base, with 7 bases of the junction left unmatched. The CDR3 DNA reads as TGCGCCAGCAGCTTCGGGGCTAGCGGGTTCCAAGAGACCCAGTACTTC. As protein: CASSFGASGFQETQYF. Using reference TRBV5-1 and TRBJ2-5 for the parts outside the CDR3, the full variable domain is KAGVTQTPRYLIKTRGQQVTLSCSPISGHRSVSWYQQTPGQGLQFLFEYFSETQRNKGNFPGRFSGRQFSNSRSEMNVSTLELGDSALYLCASSFGASGFQETQYFGPGTRLLVL.

V usage is TRBV29-1 and J usage is TRBJ2-5; D remains unclear. Trimming removed 4 bases from V and 9 bases from J, with 15 bases in between. Germline V gives CDR1 SQVTM, CDR2 ANQGSEA. This CDR3 comprises 12 residues. The DNA of the CDR3 is TGCAGCGTTGTCTCCGGAACGGGTGCCCAGTACTTC. Translation: CSVVSGTGAQYF.

The chain is built from TRBV20-1 and TRBJ2-1; TRBD2 matches at 10 bases. The CDR3 is made up of 14 amino acids. V was pared by 1 base and J by 8 bases, with 5 bases of the junction left unmatched. CDR1 and CDR2 from the germline V gene are DFQATT and SNEGSKA (reference sequence). CDR3 sequence reads: CSARGLAGVYEQFF. In DNA, the CDR3 is TGCAGTGCTAGAGGCCTAGCGGGAGTATATGAGCAGTTCTTC.

A single count supports this clonotype. V gene TRBV6-5 combines with J gene TRBJ2-3; the D call may be TRBD1 or TRBD2 (6 bases each). This CDR3 region has 13 residues. Between the trimmed V and J ends, which lost 2 bases and 4 bases, there was a span of 7 bases. The V gene's germline CDR1 is MNHEY and CDR2 SVGAGI. The CDR3, as DNA: TGTGCCAGCAGTTACGGGGGGCCAGATACGCAGTATTTT. Amino acids: CASSYGGPDTQYF.

The chain joins TRBV6-5 to TRBJ1-1; 7 bases align to TRBD1. Germline loops: CDR1 MNHEY, CDR2 SVGAGI. Trimming removed 2 bases from V and 3 bases from J; junction bases left unmatched: 6. The CDR3 consists of 15 residues. As DNA, the CDR3 is TGTGCCAGCAGTTACAGGGGGCGCAGGGACACTGAAGCTTTCTTT. Protein: CASSYRGRRDTEAFF.

This clonotype was seen only a few times. The chain links TRBV7-8 to TRBJ2-1; D may be TRBD2 (6 bases). CDR3 size: 12 residues. Germline V lookup: CDR1 SGHVS, CDR2 FQNEAQ. V lost 5 bases and J lost 4, with 6 bases in between. The CDR3 nucleotides read TGTGCCAGCAGCCGGGAGTACAATGAGCAGTTCTTC. Its protein product is CASSREYNEQFF.

This clonotype showed up just a few times. The chain combines TRBV7-8 with TRBJ2-3; D tentatively reads TRBD1 or TRBD2 (6 bases each). The CDR3 contains 14 residues. CDR1 is SGHVS, CDR2 FQNEAQ, per germline. Between the trimmed V and J ends, which lost 5 bases and 2 bases, there was a span of 11 bases. Here the CDR3 DNA reads TGTGCCAGCAGCCCGACGGGGGCCACAGATACGCAGTATTTT. Translating gives CASSPTGATDTQYF.

The gene calls are TRBV20-1 and TRBJ2-1, with a tentative D call TRBD2 (6 bases). Trimming pared 7 bases from V and 3 bases from J, leaving 13 bases between. This CDR3 is 13 amino acids long. Germline CDR1 is DFQATT and CDR2 is SNEGSKA (reference sequence). CDR3 sequence: CSVGTHNYNEQFF. The CDR3 DNA sequence: TGCAGTGTAGGGACTCACAACTACAATGAGCAGTTCTTC.

The V gene is TRBV27, the J gene TRBJ2-5; D unclear. Judging by the DNA end, TRBJ2-7 fits better; the J call may be wrong. The CDR3 spans 12 residues. CDR1 MNHEY and CDR2 SMNVEV come from the germline V gene (reference sequence). The CDR3 bases are TGTGCCAGCAGGGGTCCGTACTACGAGCAGTACTTC. Translation gives CASRGPYYEQYF.

This clonotype was detected a few times. V is TRBV5-6 and J is TRBJ2-1; the match to TRBD1 covers 8 bases. The CDR3 is 17 residues long. J was trimmed by 8 bases and V by 4 bases; bases with no gene match: 17. The germline CDR1 and CDR2 sequences are SGHDT and YYEEEE. CDR3 in DNA: TGTGCCAGCAGCCCGGATGGGGGCCAGGGGGCTGCGGATGAGCAGTTCTTC. Translation: CASSPDGGQGAADEQFF.

With respect to this clonotype: A much more abundant neighbour one base away suggests this may be a read error. The genes are TRBV12-3 or TRBV12-4 and TRBJ2-3; D gene uncertain. The CDR3 spans 13 residues. The CDR3: CASGPRFTDAQYF. The CDR3 DNA follows: TGTGCCAGCGGCCCGAGGTTCACAGATGCGCAGTATTTT.

This clonotype came up a few times. The chain employs TRBV29-1 and TRBJ2-7; possibly TRBD1 for D (5 bases). V lost 1 base and J lost 1, with 5 bases in between. Germline loops: CDR1 SQVTM, CDR2 ANQGSEA. The CDR3 has 12 residues. CDR3 nucleotide sequence: TGCAGCGTTGAAGGACAGTCCTACGAGCAGTACTTC. As protein: CSVEGQSYEQYF.

This clonotype has more than one count but fewer than ten. The genes are TRBV5-1 and TRBJ1-2, with 10 bases fitting TRBD1. CDR1 and CDR2 (germline): SGHRS, YFSETQ. The CDR3 runs 13 residues. V gave up 3 bases and J gave up 7 bases; unmatched junction bases: 3. CDR3 sequence: CASSWDRGGGYTF. The CDR3 nucleotides are TGCGCCAGCAGCTGGGACAGGGGAGGTGGCTACACCTTC.

The chain uses TRBV27 and TRBJ2-7, with D tentatively TRBD2 (7 bases). The V end lost 2 bases, the J end lost 2 bases, and 16 bases lay between the germline ends. The V gene's germline CDR1 is MNHEY and CDR2 SMNVEV (reference sequence). CDR3 length equals 16 residues. The CDR3 DNA reads TGTGCCAGCAGTTTAACGGCGGCGGGGGCTCCCTACGAGCAGTACTTC. Translated, it gives CASSLTAAGAPYEQYF.

The CDR3 nucleotides read TGTGCCAGCTCACCACCGGTGGCGGGAATTTACAATGAGCAGTTCTTC. It is translated as CASSPPVAGIYNEQFF. The rearrangement links TRBV18 to TRBJ2-1; TRBD2 might be the D (6 bases). The CDR3 spans 16 residues. Per germline, CDR1 KGHSH and CDR2 LQKENI. The V end lost 0 bases, the J end lost 4 bases, and 13 bases lay between the germline ends.

This chain joins TRBV20-1 and TRBJ2-7, with 8 bases that match TRBD2. With 0 bases clipped from V and 2 bases from J, the junction kept 15 bases outside the gene matches. CDR1 and CDR2 (germline): DFQATT, SNEGSKA (reference sequence). This CDR3 is built from 18 residues. In DNA form, the CDR3 reads TGCAGTGCTAGAGATAGCATTTTGTCTAGCGGGCTTCCCTACGAGCAGTACTTC. Its protein product is CSARDSILSSGLPYEQYF.

This clonotype was seen more than once but under ten times. V usage is TRBV7-2 and J usage is TRBJ2-7; weak D call: TRBD2 (6 bases). V shed 5 bases and J shed 1 base, with 18 bases lying between them. CDR3 length: 16 residues. CDR1 is SGHTA and CDR2 is FQGNSA in the germline V gene. Written as DNA, the CDR3 is TGTGCCAGCAGCGCATCCGGCGGGAAACTATCCTACGAGCAGTACTTC. As protein: CASSASGGKLSYEQYF.

Only a few counts were recorded for this clonotype. The chain uses TRBV28 and TRBJ2-7, with D possibly being TRBD1 or TRBD2 (6 bases each). The germline V gene encodes CDR1 MDHEN and CDR2 SYDVKM. Between the trimmed V and J ends, which lost 4 bases and 4 bases, there was a span of 14 bases. This CDR3 is built from 14 residues. The CDR3 reads CASSSGGLIYEQYF. CDR3 nucleotides: TGTGCCAGCAGTTCCGGGGGCTTAATATACGAGCAGTACTTC.

V gene TRBV9 combines with J gene TRBJ2-1; D call uncertain. The germline V gene encodes CDR1 SGDLS and CDR2 YYNGEE. The CDR3 length is 12 residues. V lost 3 bases and J lost 6, with 7 bases in between. The CDR3 DNA sequence: TGTGCCAGCAGCGAGACCGGCAATGAGCAGTTCTTC. Protein sequence: CASSETGNEQFF.

The rearrangement uses TRBV12-3 or TRBV12-4 and TRBJ2-7, with TRBD2 matching over 12 bases. The CDR3 totals 16 residues. Losses at the gene ends were 5 bases for V and 4 bases for J; bases not matched to a gene: 9. The CDR3 loop is CASSPMRLAGVYEQYF. In nucleotides, the CDR3 is TGTGCCAGCAGTCCAATGCGACTAGCGGGGGTGTACGAGCAGTACTTC.

The V gene is TRBV5-5, the J gene TRBJ1-5; D gene uncertain. V lost 0 bases to trimming and J lost 4 bases, with 11 bases between them. CDR1 is SGHKS and CDR2 is YYEKEE in the germline V gene (reference sequence). The CDR3 spans 15 residues. CDR3 bases: TGTGCCAGCAGCTTGGTTGGTATGGGGAATCAGCCCCAGCATTTT. Its translation: CASSLVGMGNQPQHF.